These 22 T cell receptor beta chains share one sample of origin, sequenced in a study of T-cell memory formation after mild COVID-19 (dated by TCRdb to the early 2020s). The method behind the library was 5' RACE. The data were produced on an Illumina NovaSeq 6000. TCRdb reprocessed the public reads (quality trimming at Q25 with fastp, clone calling with MiXCR) and kept in-frame beta chains. Merged by CDR3 protein, the rows form single entries marked with the most common genes and DNA. The sample contains about 240,000 distinct CDR3 sequences, roughly a tenth of them found a single time. The ten largest account for around 20% of the sample. The specimen sequenced was PBMCs or a T cell subset sorted from them (not recorded which). All receptors come from a man younger than 30 who had mild COVID-19 (a few samples of this study predate the infection). The sample titles of this study are shuffled in the database, so cell type and time point are left out; the donor was told from shared clones.

This clonotype was seen a handful of times. J is TRBJ2-7 and V is TRBV18; D call uncertain. Trimming took 2 bases from V and 5 from J, leaving 22 bases between them. The CDR3 loop spans 17 amino acids. CDR1 and CDR2 from the germline V gene are KGHSH and LQKENI. CDR3: CASSPIVGVRNLNEQYF. Written as DNA, the CDR3 is TGTGCCAGCTCACCAATAGTTGGGGTGCGGAACCTCAACGAGCAGTACTTC.

V usage is TRBV30 and J usage is TRBJ2-2; tentative D call: TRBD2 (5 bases). The CDR3 is 13 amino acids. Trimming removed 0 bases at V and 5 bases at J, with 7 bases between. Germline CDR1 GTSNPN, CDR2 SVGIG (reference sequence). The CDR3 here is CAWSVSGTGELFF. CDR3 DNA: TGTGCCTGGAGTGTGTCGGGGACCGGGGAGCTGTTTTTT.

The rearrangement links TRBV5-1 to TRBJ1-6; the D gene is possibly TRBD1 (6 bases). V dropped 7 bases and J dropped 7 bases, with 15 bases sitting between them. Germline V gene data show CDR1 as SGHRS and CDR2 as YFSETQ. CDR3 length: 14 amino acids. CDR3 amino acids: CASLGASYNSPLHF. For the CDR3, the DNA is TGCGCCAGCTTGGGGGCGTCTTACAATTCACCCCTCCACTTT. Looking up the rest from reference TRBV5-1 and TRBJ1-6 gives the full variable domain: KAGVTQTPRYLIKTRGQQVTLSCSPISGHRSVSWYQQTPGQGLQFLFEYFSETQRNKGNFPGRFSGRQFSNSRSEMNVSTLELGDSALYLCASLGASYNSPLHFGNGTRLTVT.

This clonotype was counted many times. V gene TRBV7-7 combines with J gene TRBJ2-2; D is unclear. Germline V gives CDR1 SSHAT, CDR2 FNYEAQ (reference sequence). Deletions cut 3 bases from V and 4 bases from J, with 12 bases between. This CDR3 has 15 residues. CDR3 sequence (DNA): TGTGCCAGCAGCTTCCAAGAGGATCTCACCGGGGAGCTGTTTTTT. Translating gives CASSFQEDLTGELFF.

V gene TRBV5-6 combines with J gene TRBJ1-2, with D perhaps TRBD1 (5 bases). The CDR3 is 11 residues long. Germline V gene lookup returns CDR1 SGHDT and CDR2 YYEEEE. V was cut by 6 bases and J by 5 bases, with 8 bases left in between. The CDR3, as DNA: TGTGCCAGCACCAGGGATTATGGCTACACCTTC. The encoded protein is CASTRDYGYTF.

This sequence joins TRBV2 and TRBJ1-1, with D maybe TRBD1 (6 bases). Germline V lookup: CDR1 SNHLY, CDR2 FYNNEI. Trimming took off 3 bases at V and 1 base at J, with 12 bases between the two ends. The CDR3 extends over 15 amino acids. The CDR3, as DNA: TGTGCCAGCAGTGAGTGGGGGCGGACGAACACTGAAGCTTTCTTT. This sequence encodes CASSEWGRTNTEAFF. Looking up the rest from reference TRBV2 and TRBJ1-1 gives the full variable domain: EPEVTQTPSHQVTQMGQEVILRCVPISNHLYFYWYRQILGQKVEFLVSFYNNEISEKSEIFDDQFSVERPDGSNFTLKIRSTKLEDSAMYFCASSEWGRTNTEAFFGQGTRLTVV.

As DNA, the CDR3 is TGTGCCAGCAGGACAGGGGGCAATGAGCAGTTCTTC. Translated: CASRTGGNEQFF. The rearrangement joins TRBV12-3 or TRBV12-4 to TRBJ2-1; 9 bases fit TRBD1. The CDR3 contains 12 residues. After removal of 6 bases from V and 6 bases from J, the junction contained 0 bases not matched to a gene.

This clonotype has just a few counts. This chain uses TRBV5-1 with TRBJ1-2; a possible D gene is TRBD1 (6 bases). This CDR3 contains 14 residues. Germline assignment: CDR1 SGHRS and CDR2 YFSETQ. Trimming took 4 bases from V and 3 from J, leaving 13 bases between them. The CDR3 reads CASSPGVVYYGYTF. The CDR3 DNA is TGCGCCAGCAGCCCAGGGGTGGTTTACTATGGCTACACCTTC. Combining the CDR3 with reference TRBV5-1 and TRBJ1-2 gives the whole variable domain KAGVTQTPRYLIKTRGQQVTLSCSPISGHRSVSWYQQTPGQGLQFLFEYFSETQRNKGNFPGRFSGRQFSNSRSEMNVSTLELGDSALYLCASSPGVVYYGYTFGSGTRLTVV.

This clonotype was seen only a few times. The chain couples TRBV2 to TRBJ1-5, with D tentatively TRBD1 (6 bases). The germline V and J ends were trimmed by 8 bases and 6 bases, with 14 bases remaining between them. Germline CDR1 is SNHLY and CDR2 is FYNNEI. The CDR3 spans 13 residues. The CDR3 loop reads CASLNREGQPQHF. The CDR3 coding sequence is TGTGCCAGCCTCAACAGGGAGGGTCAGCCCCAGCATTTT. Complete variable domain (other parts from reference TRBV2 and TRBJ1-5): EPEVTQTPSHQVTQMGQEVILRCVPISNHLYFYWYRQILGQKVEFLVSFYNNEISEKSEIFDDQFSVERPDGSNFTLKIRSTKLEDSAMYFCASLNREGQPQHFGDGTRLSIL.

The chain joins TRBV7-3 to TRBJ2-1; 10 nucleotides match TRBD1. The J segment lost 10 bases and the V segment lost 5 bases, leaving 11 bases of the junction unmatched. The CDR3 sequence is 15 residues long. Germline-derived CDR1 and CDR2 are SGHTA and FQGTGA. This CDR3 reads CASSPPGTGAPEQFF. As DNA, the CDR3 is TGTGCCAGCAGCCCCCCCGGGACAGGGGCGCCAGAGCAGTTCTTC.

This clonotype showed up just a few times. The rearrangement uses TRBV12-3 or TRBV12-4 and TRBJ1-1; unclear D gene. Trimming left V 5 bases short and J 5 bases short, with 18 bases between. The CDR3 sequence is 15 residues long. The CDR3 sequence is CASSPKGGAVTEAFF. CDR3 DNA sequence: TGTGCCAGCAGTCCTAAGGGAGGCGCTGTGACTGAAGCTTTCTTT.

This chain uses TRBV4-3 with TRBJ2-1, with D perhaps matching TRBD2 (7 bases). Deletions cut 6 bases from V and 5 bases from J, with 11 bases between. Germline V gene sequence: CDR1 LGHNA, CDR2 YSLEER. The CDR3 extends over 13 amino acids. In nucleotides, the CDR3 is TGCGCCAGCAGTTACGGGGGGCACAATGAGCAGTTCTTC. Translating gives CASSYGGHNEQFF.

The table lists this clonotype with a few counts. The chain uses TRBV24-1 and TRBJ2-7, with D possibly being TRBD1 or TRBD2 (5 bases each). There are 14 residues in the CDR3. The ends were cut back, 3 bases at V and 2 bases at J, with 10 bases in the middle. Germline CDR1 and CDR2: KGHDR and SFDVKD. The CDR3: CATSDAGTPYEQYF. In nucleotides, the CDR3 is TGTGCCACCAGTGATGCAGGGACCCCCTACGAGCAGTACTTC.

V and J are TRBV7-9 and TRBJ2-7; 9 bases match TRBD2. V lost 2 bases to trimming and J lost 2 bases; unmatched junction nucleotides: 4. This CDR3 spans 15 amino acids. Per the germline V gene, CDR1 is SEHNR and CDR2 is FQNEAQ (reference sequence). The CDR3 bases are TGTGCCAGCAGCTTATGGATAGCGGGGGCCTACGAGCAGTACGTC. It specifies CASSLWIAGAYEQYV.

This chain uses TRBV12-3 or TRBV12-4 with TRBJ1-6, with a possible D match to TRBD1 (5 bases). Between the trimmed V and J ends, which lost 1 base and 7 bases, there was a span of 11 bases. CDR3 size: 15 residues. As DNA, the CDR3 is TGTGCCAGCAGTTTAGGGGGGGTCAGAAATTCACCCCTCCACTTT. Translation gives CASSLGGVRNSPLHF.

Only a few counts were recorded for this clonotype. The chain joins TRBV10-3 to TRBJ2-7; either TRBD1 or TRBD2 may supply D (6 bases each). The V and J ends lost 6 bases and 6 bases respectively, with 12 bases between them. The CDR3 has 12 amino acids. Germline V lookup: CDR1 ENHRY, CDR2 SYGVKD. The CDR3 here is CAISPGGSEQYF. In DNA form, the CDR3 reads TGTGCCATCAGCCCCGGGGGCAGCGAGCAGTACTTC.

This clonotype has just a few counts. The chain is built from TRBV5-5 and TRBJ2-1; a weak D match, TRBD2 (5 bases). Germline V gene sequence: CDR1 SGHKS, CDR2 YYEKEE (reference sequence). V was trimmed by 4 bases and J by 0 bases, leaving 14 bases between them. The CDR3 runs 16 residues. The CDR3 reads CASSPGLAPSYNEQFF. The CDR3 DNA reads as TGTGCCAGCAGCCCCGGGCTAGCCCCCTCCTACAATGAGCAGTTCTTC.

This clonotype was counted ten times or more. The chain joins TRBV5-1 to TRBJ2-2, with 10 positions matching TRBD2. V shed 5 bases and J 6 bases; nucleotides not matched to a gene: 7. The germline gives CDR1 SGHRS, CDR2 YFSETQ. The CDR3 has 15 amino acids. The DNA for the CDR3 is TGCGCCAGCAGATCCCCCGGGACTAGCGCCGGGGAGCTGTTTTTT. Protein: CASRSPGTSAGELFF.

The rearrangement links TRBV2 to TRBJ2-7; D gene uncertain. The CDR3 contains 12 residues. V shed 3 bases and J shed 12 bases, with 15 bases lying between them. The V gene's germline CDR1 is SNHLY and CDR2 FYNNEI. CDR3 DNA: TGTGCCAGCAGTGACTACCGCAGGACGCCGTACGTC. This codes for CASSDYRRTPYV.

The chain uses TRBV20-1 and TRBJ1-1; weak D call: TRBD1 (5 bases). Trimming removed 2 bases from V and 1 base from J, with 14 bases in between. The CDR3 spans 15 residues. Germline V gene sequence: CDR1 DFQATT, CDR2 SNEGSKA (reference sequence). The CDR3 region has the DNA TGCAGTGCTAGACCCCCCGGGGGTGCGAACACTGAAGCTTTCTTT. This encodes CSARPPGGANTEAFF.

This clonotype was observed at least ten times. The rearrangement joins TRBV10-3 to TRBJ1-5, with D hard to call. The V gene lost 3 bases and the J gene lost 7 bases, with 13 bases spanning the gap. Germline assignment: CDR1 ENHRY and CDR2 SYGVKD. The CDR3 spans 14 residues. The DNA for the CDR3 is TGTGCCATCAGTGACCGGCAGGACGGGCAGCCCCAGCATTTT. This translates into CAISDRQDGQPQHF.

In this sample, this clonotype turned up a few times. The chain links TRBV3-1 to TRBJ2-5; TRBD2 matches 9 bases. The V and J ends lost 4 bases and 3 bases, in that order; junction bases with no gene match: 0. This CDR3 is built from 13 residues. In germline, CDR1 is LGHDT, CDR2 YNNKEL (reference sequence). In DNA, the CDR3 is TGTGCCAGCAGCCGACTAGCGGAAGAGACCCAGTACTTC. Its protein product is CASSRLAEETQYF.